Listed below are T cell receptor beta chains from one sample, sequenced in a study of blood T cell repertoires in COVID-19. Produced via immunoSEQ multiplex PCR; TCRdb's table is partial and in-frame only. The table records approximately 270,000 clones, 75% to 90% of them present only once. Specimen: peripheral blood. These receptors were collected from a man younger than 40 with acute or convalescent COVID-19. The CDR3 runs from the conserved cysteine through the conserved F or W. D genes are given only for firm matches. Clone sizes are given selectively: once, few, many, or a class where the clone is expanded.

TRBJ2-4 - TRBV9 - CASSVDPTENIQYF TGTGCCAGCAGCGTCGACCCGACAGAGAACATTCAGTACTTC
TRBJ2-7 - TRBV3-1/TRBV3-2 TRBD2 CASSQEEGLAYEQYF TGTGCCAGCAGCCAAGAGGAGGGACTAGCGTACGAGCAGTACTTC
TRBJ2-7 - TRBV6-5 TRBD1 CASSRQGAPYEQYF TGTGCCAGCAGCAGACAGGGGGCTCCCTACGAGCAGTACTTC
TRBJ2-3 - TRBV5-4 TRBD2 CASSATAGGDDTQYF TGTGCCAGCAGCGCGACAGCGGGGGGGGACGATACGCAGTATTTT
TRBJ2-5 - TRBV9 TRBD2 CASSSSPGAGAMRETQYF TGTGCCAGCAGCTCATCCCCAGGCGCGGGAGCCATGCGGGAGACCCAGTACTTC
TRBJ1-4 - TRBV5-1 - CASAEGWANEKLFF TGCGCCAGCGCGGAGGGCTGGGCTAATGAAAAACTGTTTTTT
TRBJ2-3 - TRBV28 - CASSRTIRLLSTDTQYF TGTGCCAGCAGTCGTACGATCAGGCTTCTTAGCACAGATACGCAGTATTTT
TRBJ1-6 - TRBV6-5 - CASSYSAGAHSPLHF TGTGCCAGCAGTTACTCCGCAGGGGCACATTCACCCCTCCACTTT
TRBJ2-1 - TRBV28 TRBD2 CASSSRTSVSNEQFF TGTGCCAGCAGTTCTCGGACTAGTGTTTCCAATGAGCAGTTCTTC
TRBJ2-5 - TRBV4-1 TRBD1 CASSHQQQGRETQYF TGCGCCAGCAGCCACCAACAACAGGGGAGAGAGACCCAGTACTTC
TRBJ2-1 - TRBV4-1 TRBD2 CASSQGTSGIEQFF TGCGCCAGCAGCCAAGGGACTAGCGGGATAGAGCAGTTCTTC
TRBJ1-1 - TRBV5-5 TRBD1 CASSSGQGIAEAFF TGTGCCAGCAGCTCGGGACAGGGCATCGCTGAAGCTTTCTTT
TRBJ1-6 once TRBV5-4 TRBD1 CASSPGTEYNSPLHF TGTGCCAGCAGCCCGGGGACAGAGTACAATTCACCCCTCCACTTT
TRBJ1-4 - TRBV6-5 TRBD1 CASRKGAGTNEKLFF TGTGCCAGCAGGAAGGGGGCAGGAACTAATGAAAAACTGTTTTTT
TRBJ2-2 - TRBV2 TRBD2 CASRTSGGVGELFF TGTGCCAGCAGAACTAGCGGGGGGGTCGGGGAGCTGTTTTTT
TRBJ2-7 - TRBV5-6 TRBD1 CASSLRTGDYEQYF TGTGCCAGCAGCTTAAGGACAGGGGACTACGAGCAGTACTTC
TRBJ2-7 - TRBV30 - CAWNSGRALYDAYEQYF TGTGCCTGGAATTCCGGCAGGGCCCTATATGACGCCTACGAGCAGTACTTC
TRBJ2-2 - TRBV6-4 - CASSLDYTGELFF TGTGCCAGCAGCCTAGACTACACCGGGGAGCTGTTTTTT
TRBJ2-1 - TRBV27 TRBD1 CASAFGGTGRTGEQFF TGTGCCAGCGCCTTCGGCGGGACAGGGAGGACTGGTGAGCAGTTCTTC
TRBJ2-7 - TRBV4-1 - CASSQVDRTYEQYF TGCGCCAGCAGCCAAGTCGACAGGACCTACGAGCAGTACTTC
TRBJ1-1 once TRBV4-1 TRBD1 CASSQDRTGSEAFF TGCGCCAGCAGCCAAGATCGGACAGGGAGCGAAGCTTTCTTT
TRBJ2-7 - TRBV6-5 TRBD1 CASSRQGQGSYEQYF TGTGCCAGCAGTCGCCAGGGACAGGGCTCCTACGAGCAGTACTTC
TRBJ2-2 - TRBV6-5 - CASCRDITGELFF TGTGCCAGCTGTCGGGACATTACCGGGGAGCTGTTTTTT
TRBJ2-2 once TRBV9 TRBD2 CASSVAGGGTGELFF TGTGCCAGCAGTGTAGCGGGAGGGGGCACCGGGGAGCTGTTTTTT
TRBJ2-7 - TRBV5-1 TRBD1 CASSSRGGQGAYYEQYF TGCGCCAGCAGCTCCCGAGGGGGACAGGGAGCGTACTACGAGCAGTACTTC
TRBJ2-5 - TRBV5-1 - CASSSPLGIQETQYF TGCGCCAGCAGCTCACCCCTCGGGATTCAAGAGACCCAGTACTTC
TRBJ1-1 - TRBV5-8 - CASSWGRLNTEAFF TGTGCCAGCAGCTGGGGCAGATTAAACACTGAAGCTTTCTTT